The T cell receptor (beta chain) under discussion was sequenced for a study of T cells expressing NK-cell markers. Study details: According to the study, TCR beta repertoires originated from sorted CD3+CD56+NKG2C+, CD3+CD56+NKG2C- and CD3+CD56-NKG2C+ T cells. Sequenced donors, eight in total, included seven who were HCMV-seropositive and one who was seronegative. Whole-study results and caveats: For several donors, these clonotypes were likewise the leading ones in the CD3+CD56-NKG2C+ fraction.

Concerning this clonotype itself: Its antigen is not identified.

5'RACE template switching with UMIs produced the TCR beta cDNA. TCRdb reprocessed the 5' RACE reads; each CDR3 protein has one entry and no DNA is given. The table lists about 110,000 distinct CDR3 sequences. The germline gives CDR1 SGHDT, CDR2 YYEEEE. This CDR3 comprises 14 residues. The V call is TRBV5-6, the J call TRBJ1-1. The receptor comes from a woman between 18 and 75 years old in good health. The sequenced material came from blood T cells: a sorted CD56 or NKG2C T cell subset, CD4+ or CD8+ T cells, or bulk PBMC T cells (not recorded which). CDR3 loop: CASSFEYRNTEAFF. The whole variable domain, remainder taken from reference TRBV5-6 and TRBJ1-1, is DAGVTQSPTHLIKTRGQQVTLRCSPKSGHDTVSWYQQALGQGPQFIFQYYEEEERQRGNFPDRFSGHQFPNYSSELNVNALLLGDSALYLCASSFEYRNTEAFFGQGTRLTVV.